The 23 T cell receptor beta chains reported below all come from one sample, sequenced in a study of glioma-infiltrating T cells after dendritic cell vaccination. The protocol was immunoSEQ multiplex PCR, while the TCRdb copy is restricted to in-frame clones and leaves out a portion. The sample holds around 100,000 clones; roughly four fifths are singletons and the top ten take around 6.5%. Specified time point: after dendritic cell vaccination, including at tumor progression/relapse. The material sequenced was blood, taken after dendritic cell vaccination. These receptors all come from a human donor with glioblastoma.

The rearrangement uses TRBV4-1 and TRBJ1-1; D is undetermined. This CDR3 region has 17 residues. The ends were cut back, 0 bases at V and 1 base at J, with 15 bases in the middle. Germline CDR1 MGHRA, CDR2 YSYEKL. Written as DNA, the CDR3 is TGCGCCAGCAGCCAAGATTCGTATGCAGCGGAGAACACTGAAGCTTTCTTT. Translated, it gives CASSQDSYAAENTEAFF.

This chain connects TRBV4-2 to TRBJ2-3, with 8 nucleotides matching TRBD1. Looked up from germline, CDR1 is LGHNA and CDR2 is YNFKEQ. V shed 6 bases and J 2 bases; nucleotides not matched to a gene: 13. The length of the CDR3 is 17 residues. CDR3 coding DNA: TGTGCCAGCAGACCTCGTTCAGGGGGCGCCGACACAGATACGCAGTATTTT. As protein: CASRPRSGGADTDTQYF.

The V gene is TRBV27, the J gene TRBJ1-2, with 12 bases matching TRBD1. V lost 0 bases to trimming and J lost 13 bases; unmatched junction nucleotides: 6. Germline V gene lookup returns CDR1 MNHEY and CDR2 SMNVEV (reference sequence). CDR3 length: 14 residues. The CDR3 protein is CASSLSGTGGHLTF. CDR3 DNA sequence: TGTGCCAGCAGTTTATCGGGGACAGGGGGCCATCTCACCTTC.

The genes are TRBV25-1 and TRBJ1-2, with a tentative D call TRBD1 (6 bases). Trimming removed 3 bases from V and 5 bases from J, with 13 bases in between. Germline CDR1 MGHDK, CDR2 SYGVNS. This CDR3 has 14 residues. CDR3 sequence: CASSDTGMGYGYTF. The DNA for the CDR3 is TGTGCCAGCAGTGACACAGGGATGGGGTATGGCTACACCTTC.

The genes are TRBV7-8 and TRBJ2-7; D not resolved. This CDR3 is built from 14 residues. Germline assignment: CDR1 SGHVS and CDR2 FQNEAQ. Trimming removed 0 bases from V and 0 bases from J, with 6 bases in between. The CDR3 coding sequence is TGTGCCAGCAGCTTAGCGAGCGTCTCCTACGAGCAGTACTTC. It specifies CASSLASVSYEQYF.

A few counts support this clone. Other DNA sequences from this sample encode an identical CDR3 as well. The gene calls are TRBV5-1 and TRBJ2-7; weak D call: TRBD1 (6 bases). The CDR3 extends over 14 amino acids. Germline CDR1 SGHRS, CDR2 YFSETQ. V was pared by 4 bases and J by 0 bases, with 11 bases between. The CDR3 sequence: CASSLADSSYEQYF. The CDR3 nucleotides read TGCGCCAGCAGCCTCGCGGACAGCTCCTACGAGCAGTACTTC.

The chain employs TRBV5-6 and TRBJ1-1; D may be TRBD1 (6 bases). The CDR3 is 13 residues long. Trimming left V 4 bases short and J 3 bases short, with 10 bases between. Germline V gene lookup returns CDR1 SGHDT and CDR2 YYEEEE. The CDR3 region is CASSGTGYTEAFF. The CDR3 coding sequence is TGTGCCAGCAGCGGAACAGGGTACACTGAAGCTTTCTTT.

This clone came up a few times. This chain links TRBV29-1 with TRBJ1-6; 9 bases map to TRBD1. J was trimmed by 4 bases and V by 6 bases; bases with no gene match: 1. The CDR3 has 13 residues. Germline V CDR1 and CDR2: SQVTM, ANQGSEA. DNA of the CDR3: TGCAGCGTGGGGACAGGGTATAATTCACCCCTCCACTTT. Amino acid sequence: CSVGTGYNSPLHF. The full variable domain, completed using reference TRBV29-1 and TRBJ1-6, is SAVISQKPSRDICQRGTSLTIQCQVDSQVTMMFWYRQQPGQSLTLIATANQGSEATYESGFVIDKFPISRPNLTFSTLTVSNMSPEDSSIYLCSVGTGYNSPLHFGNGTRLTVT.

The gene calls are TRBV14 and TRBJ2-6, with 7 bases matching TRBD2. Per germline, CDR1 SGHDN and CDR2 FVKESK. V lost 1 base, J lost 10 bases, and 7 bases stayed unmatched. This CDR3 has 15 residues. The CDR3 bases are TGTGCCAGCAGCCAAGGCCTCCGGGGGGAGAACGTCCTGACTTTC. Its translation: CASSQGLRGENVLTF.

CDR3 residues: CASSLGGPGQGRAYEQYF. As DNA, the CDR3 is TGTGCCAGCAGCTTGGGAGGCCCGGGACAGGGGAGGGCCTACGAGCAGTACTTC. This chain joins TRBV5-6 and TRBJ2-7; 10 nucleotides match TRBD1. V was clipped by 0 bases and J by 2 bases; unmatched bases: 11. Germline CDR1 SGHDT, CDR2 YYEEEE. The CDR3 has 18 residues.

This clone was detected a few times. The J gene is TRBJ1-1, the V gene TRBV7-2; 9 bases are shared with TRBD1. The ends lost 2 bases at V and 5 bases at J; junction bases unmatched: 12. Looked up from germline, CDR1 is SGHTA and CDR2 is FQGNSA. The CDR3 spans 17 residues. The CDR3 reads CASSLNNPTGGETEAFF. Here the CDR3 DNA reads TGTGCCAGCAGCTTAAACAACCCTACAGGGGGCGAGACTGAAGCTTTCTTT.

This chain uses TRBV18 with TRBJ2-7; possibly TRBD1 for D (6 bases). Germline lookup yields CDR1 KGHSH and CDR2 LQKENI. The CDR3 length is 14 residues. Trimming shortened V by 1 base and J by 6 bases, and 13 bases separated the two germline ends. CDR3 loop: CASSPQGVGFEQYF. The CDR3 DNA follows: TGTGCCAGCTCACCACAGGGGGTAGGTTTCGAGCAGTACTTC. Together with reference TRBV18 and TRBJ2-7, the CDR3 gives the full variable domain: NAGVMQNPRHLVRRRGQEARLRCSPMKGHSHVYWYRQLPEEGLKFMVYLQKENIIDESGMPKERFSAEFPKEGPSILRIQQVVRGDSAAYFCASSPQGVGFEQYFGPGTRLTVT.

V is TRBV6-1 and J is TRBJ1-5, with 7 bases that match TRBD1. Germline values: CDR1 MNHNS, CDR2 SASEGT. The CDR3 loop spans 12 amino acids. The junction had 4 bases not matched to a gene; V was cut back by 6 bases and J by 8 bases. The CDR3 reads CASRDRSKPQHF. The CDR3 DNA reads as TGTGCCAGCAGGGACAGGTCTAAGCCCCAGCATTTT.

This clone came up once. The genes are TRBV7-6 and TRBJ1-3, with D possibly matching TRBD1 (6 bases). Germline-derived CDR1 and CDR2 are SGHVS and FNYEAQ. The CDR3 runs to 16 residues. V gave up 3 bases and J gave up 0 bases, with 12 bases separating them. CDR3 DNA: TGTGCCAGCAGCTTGACAGGTGCTTACTCTGGAAACACCATATATTTT. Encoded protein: CASSLTGAYSGNTIYF. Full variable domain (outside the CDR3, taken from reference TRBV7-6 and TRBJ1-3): GAGVSQSPRYKVTKRGQDVALRCDPISGHVSLYWYRQALGQGPEFLTYFNYEAQQDKSGLPNDRFSAERPEGSISTLTIQRTEQRDSAMYRCASSLTGAYSGNTIYFGEGSWLTVV.

The CDR3 reads CASSQNHGTPGGTQYF. The CDR3 DNA reads TGTGCCAGCAGCCAAAATCACGGGACTCCCGGGGGTACGCAGTATTTT. The chain carries TRBV14 and TRBJ2-3; maybe TRBD2 (6 bases). The CDR3 sequence is 16 residues long. The V end lost 2 bases, the J end lost 8 bases, and 20 bases lay between the germline ends. Germline lookup yields CDR1 SGHDN and CDR2 FVKESK.

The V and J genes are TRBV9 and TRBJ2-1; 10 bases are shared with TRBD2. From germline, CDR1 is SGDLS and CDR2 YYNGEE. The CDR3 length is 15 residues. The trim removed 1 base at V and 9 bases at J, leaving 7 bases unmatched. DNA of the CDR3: TGTGCCAGCAGCGTATGGGCTAGCGGGGGACTTGAGCAGTTCTTC. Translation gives CASSVWASGGLEQFF.

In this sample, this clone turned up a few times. The CDR3 bases are TGTGCCAGTAGTATAGTACACAGGGGGGACTCCTACGAGCAGTACTTC. Translation: CASSIVHRGDSYEQYF. V is TRBV19 and J is TRBJ2-7; 8 bases agree with TRBD1. The CDR3 contains 16 residues. The ends lost 1 base at V and 0 bases at J; junction bases unmatched: 5. Germline values: CDR1 LNHDA, CDR2 SQIVND (reference sequence). Looking up the rest from reference TRBV19 and TRBJ2-7 gives the full variable domain: DGGITQSPKYLFRKEGQNVTLSCEQNLNHDAMYWYRQDPGQGLRLIYYSQIVNDFQKGDIAEGYSVSREKKESFPLTVTSAQKNPTAFYLCASSIVHRGDSYEQYFGPGTRLTVT.

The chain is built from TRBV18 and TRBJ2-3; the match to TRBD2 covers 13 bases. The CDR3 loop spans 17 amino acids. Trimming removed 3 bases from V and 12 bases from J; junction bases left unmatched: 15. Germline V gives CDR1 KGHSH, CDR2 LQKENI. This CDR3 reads CASSPPLTSGGKVPQYF. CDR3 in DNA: TGTGCCAGCTCACCTCCTCTGACTAGCGGGGGGAAGGTTCCCCAGTATTTT.

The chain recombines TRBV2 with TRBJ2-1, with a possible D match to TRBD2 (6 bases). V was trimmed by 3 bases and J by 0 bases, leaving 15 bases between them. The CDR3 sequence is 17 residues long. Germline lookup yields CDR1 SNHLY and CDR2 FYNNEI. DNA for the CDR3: TGTGCCAGCAGTGATGAAGGAGGGGAAAGCTCCTACAATGAGCAGTTCTTC. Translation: CASSDEGGESSYNEQFF.

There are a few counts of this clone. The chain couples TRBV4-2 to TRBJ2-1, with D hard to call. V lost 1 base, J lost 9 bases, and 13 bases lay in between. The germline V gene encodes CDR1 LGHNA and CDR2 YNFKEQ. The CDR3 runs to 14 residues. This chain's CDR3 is CASSQVAGESEQFF. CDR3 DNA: TGTGCCAGCAGCCAAGTTGCAGGTGAAAGTGAGCAGTTCTTC.

CDR3 DNA: TGTGCCAGCAGCTTAGCGAGGCAGGGGGACACTGAAGCTTTCTTT. This sequence encodes CASSLARQGDTEAFF. The chain joins TRBV7-9 to TRBJ1-1; TRBD1 matches at 7 bases. Germline trimming cut 0 bases from V and 3 bases from J; bases unmatched to any gene: 4. CDR1 and CDR2 from the germline V gene are SEHNR and FQNEAQ (reference sequence). This CDR3 has 15 residues.

CDR3 DNA: TGTGCCAGCAGTTATACGGGGTCCGGCCAAGAGACCCAGTACTTC. It specifies CASSYTGSGQETQYF. The chain recombines TRBV6-5 with TRBJ2-5, with D possibly being TRBD2 (5 bases). The CDR3 consists of 15 residues. Germline CDR1 reads MNHEY; CDR2 reads SVGAGI. The ends were cut back, 3 bases at V and 1 base at J, with 12 bases in the middle.

The CDR3 region has the DNA TGTGCCAGCAGCGAAACTAAGTCCGAGCAGTACTTC. This translates into CASSETKSEQYF. The J gene is TRBJ2-7, the V gene TRBV6-6; D is undetermined. The CDR3 runs to 12 residues. Trimming stripped 6 bases from V and 6 bases from J, with 12 bases between. Per germline, CDR1 MNHNY and CDR2 SVGAGI (reference sequence).